These 14 T cell receptor beta chains share one sample of origin, sequenced in a study of blood T cell repertoires in COVID-19 (dated by TCRdb to the early 2020s). Library creation used the immunoSEQ multiplex PCR assay. The immuneACCESS repertoire file appears here via TCRdb, limited to in-frame rearrangements. These files lack a portion of the clones; in checked studies, under half of the deficit traces to unresolved V genes, and the cause of the others is not known. For this sample there are more than 150,000 clones; more than 75% appear just once. The ten largest account for around 0.6% of the sample. Sequencing was done on a sample of peripheral blood. These receptors were obtained from a man aged 55 to 70 with COVID-19, enrolled during active disease.

The chain has TRBV11-1 and TRBJ2-2; TRBD1 matches 10 bases. CDR1 and CDR2 from the germline V gene are SGHAT and FQDESV (reference sequence). Germline trimming cut 5 bases from V and 6 bases from J; bases unmatched to any gene: 9. This CDR3 has 16 residues. The chain's CDR3 is CASSRAGTGVSGELFF. The CDR3, as DNA: TGTGCCAGCAGCCGCGCGGGGACAGGGGTTTCCGGGGAGCTGTTTTTT.

This clone was recorded only once. The chain links TRBV5-1 to TRBJ2-7; TRBD1 matches at 7 bases. J gave up 3 bases and V 0 bases, and 6 bases lay outside the gene matches. Germline values: CDR1 SGHRS, CDR2 YFSETQ. The length of the CDR3 is 15 residues. The CDR3 region is CASSLASTGDYEQYF. The CDR3 DNA reads as TGCGCCAGCAGCTTGGCCAGCACAGGGGACTACGAGCAGTACTTC.

The chain carries TRBV11-2 and TRBJ1-6; no clear D. CDR3 length: 14 residues. The ends were cut back, 0 bases at V and 9 bases at J, with 9 bases in the middle. Germline V gives CDR1 SGHAT, CDR2 FQNNGV. CDR3 coding DNA: TGTGCCAGCAGCTTAGACCCGTCGGGTTCACCCCTCCACTTT. This encodes CASSLDPSGSPLHF.

J is TRBJ1-5 and V is TRBV4-3; no reliable D call. V was pared by 0 bases and J by 3 bases, with 15 bases between. Germline V gene data show CDR1 as LGHNA and CDR2 as YSLEER. The CDR3 covers 17 residues. The DNA for the CDR3 is TGCGCCAGCAGCCAAGATGTAAAGGCGGTAAACAATCAGCCCCAGCATTTT. Translated, it gives CASSQDVKAVNNQPQHF.

The V and J genes are TRBV24-1 and TRBJ2-2; 8 bases fit TRBD2. Germline CDR1 is KGHDR and CDR2 is SFDVKD. V was clipped by 4 bases and J by 3 bases; unmatched bases: 12. This CDR3 has 18 residues. CDR3 DNA: TGTGCCACCAGTGACTACTCCGGACTAGCAGATCACACCGGGGAGCTGTTTTTT. Translation: CATSDYSGLADHTGELFF.

This rearrangement joins TRBV28 to TRBJ2-7; weak D call: TRBD2 (5 bases). Germline CDR1 and CDR2: MDHEN and SYDVKM. The CDR3 runs to 15 residues. V was clipped by 6 bases and J by 0 bases, with 15 bases between them. The CDR3 is CASSTRASSSYEQYF. In DNA form, the CDR3 reads TGTGCCAGCAGCACAAGGGCTAGCAGCTCCTACGAGCAGTACTTC.

The V call is TRBV12-5, the J call TRBJ2-6; no firm D call. The CDR3 is 15 amino acids. Trimming took 0 bases from V and 3 from J, leaving 6 bases between them. Per the germline V gene, CDR1 is LGHNT and CDR2 is FRNRAP. The CDR3 DNA is TGTGCTAGTGGTTTGGTACCTAATGGGGCCAACGTCCTGACTTTC. It specifies CASGLVPNGANVLTF.

This clone was seen once. The chain recombines TRBV7-9 with TRBJ2-1; 10 positions agree with TRBD2. V gave up 2 bases and J gave up 7 bases; unmatched junction bases: 8. CDR1 is SEHNR and CDR2 is FQNEAQ in the germline V gene (reference sequence). The CDR3 totals 16 residues. The CDR3 loop reads CASSLYSSGSGNEQFF. CDR3 DNA sequence: TGTGCCAGCAGCTTATATTCTAGCGGGAGCGGAAATGAGCAGTTCTTC.

The V and J genes are TRBV28 and TRBJ1-5, with D hard to call. The V and J ends lost 7 bases and 2 bases respectively, with 15 bases between them. The CDR3 runs to 15 residues. CDR1 and CDR2 from the germline V gene are MDHEN and SYDVKM. CDR3 sequence: CASTRGRGRNQPQHF. In DNA, the CDR3 is TGTGCCAGCACTCGGGGAAGAGGGCGCAATCAGCCCCAGCATTTT.

The V and J genes are TRBV19 and TRBJ1-3; 7 bases align to TRBD1. The J segment lost 4 bases and the V segment lost 6 bases, leaving 6 bases of the junction unmatched. The CDR3 length is 14 residues. Germline assignment: CDR1 LNHDA and CDR2 SQIVND (reference sequence). CDR3 protein: CASSATGKGNTIYF. The CDR3 DNA follows: TGTGCCAGTAGCGCGACAGGGAAAGGAAACACCATATATTTT.

The chain recombines TRBV28 with TRBJ1-1, with 7 bases that match TRBD1. Losses at the gene ends were 4 bases for V and 5 bases for J; bases not matched to a gene: 16. CDR3 length: 17 residues. Germline V gene sequence: CDR1 MDHEN, CDR2 SYDVKM. In DNA, the CDR3 is TGTGCCAGCAGTTGGCGGCGACAGGGACGAGGGGGGACTGAAGCTTTCTTT. Translated: CASSWRRQGRGGTEAFF.

The CDR3 coding sequence is TGTGCCAGCAGCCGTGGGACTAGCGGCTCCTCCTACAATGAGCAGTTCTTC. This encodes CASSRGTSGSSYNEQFF. This sequence joins TRBV3-1 (or the pseudogene TRBV3-2) and TRBJ2-1; 11 positions agree with TRBD2. The CDR3 has 17 residues. The trim removed 4 bases at V and 0 bases at J, leaving 5 bases unmatched. Germline V lookup: CDR1 LGHDT, CDR2 YNNKEL (reference sequence).

J is TRBJ2-3 and V is TRBV7-3, with D perhaps TRBD2 (6 bases). The V gene's germline CDR1 is SGHTA and CDR2 FQGTGA. The CDR3 has 12 amino acids. Trimming took 2 bases from V and 7 from J, leaving 7 bases between them. The chain's CDR3 is CASSLGGNTQYF. The CDR3 DNA reads as TGTGCCAGCAGCTTAGGGGGGAATACGCAGTATTTT.

This chain joins TRBV27 and TRBJ1-2; 9 nucleotides agree with TRBD1. After removal of 6 bases from V and 4 bases from J, the junction contained 12 bases not matched to a gene. This CDR3 comprises 16 residues. Germline lookup yields CDR1 MNHEY and CDR2 SMNVEV (reference sequence). The CDR3 coding sequence is TGTGCCAGCAGCCGGGACAGGGTACCCGGTGGCTATGGCTACACCTTC. This codes for CASSRDRVPGGYGYTF.